The 20 T cell receptor beta chains listed next were all sequenced from one sample in a study of control samples from healthy donors and cancer patients. Only in-frame clones appear in the TCRdb table, and some are missing; sequencing was by immunoSEQ multiplex PCR. The sample has about 120,000 clones, about nine tenths seen once. What was sequenced was blood. These TCRs come from a woman in her fifties or sixties in good health.

In this sample, this clone turned up once. V is TRBV27 and J is TRBJ1-5; D is undetermined. CDR1 and CDR2 from the germline V gene are MNHEY and SMNVEV (reference sequence). V lost 5 bases to trimming and J lost 0 bases, with 14 bases between them. The CDR3 has 16 residues. Written as DNA, the CDR3 is TGTGCCAGCAGTCCCGGGTTCGACTATAGCAATCAGCCCCAGCATTTT. Its translation: CASSPGFDYSNQPQHF.

This clone occurred a few times. The chain employs TRBV6-5 and TRBJ1-1; TRBD1 is a possible D gene (5 bases). The germline V and J ends were trimmed by 2 bases and 1 base, with 8 bases remaining between them. Germline CDR1 MNHEY, CDR2 SVGAGI. The CDR3 consists of 14 residues. Here the CDR3 DNA reads TGTGCCAGCAGTTACCAGGGCCCGAACACTGAAGCTTTCTTT. Protein: CASSYQGPNTEAFF.

Only a few counts were recorded for this clone. V gene TRBV11-2 combines with J gene TRBJ1-3; TRBD1 might be the D (6 bases). V was cut by 4 bases and J by 4 bases, with 11 bases left in between. The V gene's germline CDR1 is SGHAT and CDR2 FQNNGV. The CDR3 covers 14 residues. DNA of the CDR3: TGTGCCAGCAGCTCCCAAGGACAGGGAAACACCATATATTTT. Protein product: CASSSQGQGNTIYF.

The V and J genes are TRBV5-4 and TRBJ1-5; D perhaps matches TRBD1 (5 bases). Germline CDR1 SGHNT, CDR2 YYREEE (reference sequence). The germline V and J ends were trimmed by 4 bases and 7 bases, with 21 bases remaining between them. This CDR3 is 16 amino acids long. The CDR3 loop is CASSQAPGLTAQPQHF. CDR3 DNA: TGTGCCAGCAGCCAAGCCCCGGGGCTCACAGCCCAGCCCCAGCATTTT.

The chain joins TRBV23-1 to TRBJ2-3; 7 nucleotides agree with TRBD1. TRBV23-1 is labeled an ORF, and its function is uncertain. CDR3 length equals 17 residues. Trimming removed 9 bases from V and 4 bases from J; junction bases left unmatched: 19. The CDR3 loop reads CASVRPRDRNISDTQYF. DNA of the CDR3: TGCGCCAGTGTGCGACCCCGGGACAGAAATATCTCAGATACGCAGTATTTT.

This sequence joins TRBV28 and TRBJ1-1; D is possibly TRBD1 (6 bases). Germline CDR1 reads MDHEN; CDR2 reads SYDVKM. The V and J ends lost 7 bases and 0 bases respectively, with 15 bases between them. The CDR3 has 15 amino acids. CDR3 protein: CASTPGGRVNTEAFF. CDR3 bases: TGTGCCAGCACTCCCGGGGGGCGAGTGAACACTGAAGCTTTCTTT.

The rearrangement links TRBV5-4 to TRBJ1-4; TRBD1 aligns across 7 bases. V gave up 3 bases and J gave up 4 bases; unmatched junction bases: 6. From germline, CDR1 is SGHNT and CDR2 YYREEE (reference sequence). This CDR3 spans 15 amino acids. The CDR3 nucleotides are TGTGCCAGCAGCTCAGGGGGGGCCTTTAATGAAAAACTGTTTTTT. This encodes CASSSGGAFNEKLFF.

In this sample, this clone turned up once. The J gene is TRBJ1-2, the V gene TRBV2, with D possibly TRBD1 on 5 matching bases. V lost 7 bases, J lost 5 bases, and 20 bases lay in between. CDR1 SNHLY and CDR2 FYNNEI come from the germline V gene. The CDR3 has 15 amino acids. The CDR3 reads CASTIKGTNPYGYTF. CDR3 coding DNA: TGTGCCAGCACCATAAAGGGGACTAACCCTTATGGCTACACCTTC.

This clone appeared a single time. This sequence joins TRBV5-1 and TRBJ2-7; 8 bases map to TRBD2. The CDR3 length is 15 residues. Germline CDR1 and CDR2: SGHRS and YFSETQ. Trimming at V came to 0 bases and at J to 1 base, leaving 3 bases not matched to a gene. The CDR3 is CASSLEGGGSYEQYF. The CDR3 nucleotides are TGCGCCAGCAGCTTGGAGGGCGGGGGGTCCTACGAGCAGTACTTC. Together with reference TRBV5-1 and TRBJ2-7, the CDR3 gives the full variable domain: KAGVTQTPRYLIKTRGQQVTLSCSPISGHRSVSWYQQTPGQGLQFLFEYFSETQRNKGNFPGRFSGRQFSNSRSEMNVSTLELGDSALYLCASSLEGGGSYEQYFGPGTRLTVT.

The chain recombines TRBV27 with TRBJ1-2; a possible D gene is TRBD1 (5 bases). V shed 0 bases and J shed 2 bases, with 10 bases lying between them. The CDR3 contains 15 residues. CDR1 and CDR2 (germline): MNHEY, SMNVEV (reference sequence). The CDR3 loop reads CASSLSTGGNYGYTF. As DNA, the CDR3 is TGTGCCAGCAGTTTATCTACCGGGGGAAACTATGGCTACACCTTC.

The chain couples TRBV6-5 to TRBJ2-7; tentatively, D is TRBD2 (6 bases). V was trimmed by 6 bases and J by 2 bases, leaving 17 bases between them. CDR3 size: 15 residues. Germline loops: CDR1 MNHEY, CDR2 SVGAGI. CDR3 coding DNA: TGTGCCAGCAGCGAGGACTACCAGCGAACCTACGAGCAGTACTTC. As protein: CASSEDYQRTYEQYF.

The sample holds one count of this clone. The rearrangement links TRBV7-9 to TRBJ1-2; no firm D call. Trimming took off 3 bases at V and 13 bases at J, with 15 bases between the two ends. The CDR3 covers 12 residues. Germline values: CDR1 SEHNR, CDR2 FQNEAQ (reference sequence). CDR3 residues: CASSLFREKSTF. The CDR3 DNA reads TGTGCCAGCAGCTTGTTTCGAGAGAAATCCACCTTC.

This chain uses TRBV10-1 with TRBJ2-1; 13 bases agree with TRBD2. CDR1 is WNHNN, CDR2 SYGVQD, per germline (reference sequence). V lost 5 bases, J lost 4 bases, and 2 bases stayed unmatched. This CDR3 is built from 15 residues. The chain's CDR3 is CASSRTSGGYNEQFF. The DNA of the CDR3 is TGCGCCAGCAGTCGGACTAGCGGGGGATACAATGAGCAGTTCTTC.

The V call is TRBV3-1 (or the pseudogene TRBV3-2), the J call TRBJ1-1; D may be TRBD1 (5 bases). V dropped 4 bases and J dropped 12 bases, with 15 bases sitting between them. Germline-derived CDR1 and CDR2 are LGHDT and YNNKEL (reference sequence). The CDR3 runs 12 residues. This CDR3 is CASSRGGRVPFF. DNA of the CDR3: TGTGCCAGCAGCCGCGGGGGGAGAGTTCCTTTCTTT.

The chain is built from TRBV30 and TRBJ1-1; D ambiguous. CDR3 length: 12 residues. Germline loops: CDR1 GTSNPN, CDR2 SVGIG (reference sequence). Trimming cost V 1 base and J 1 base, with 4 bases left between them. The CDR3 nucleotides are TGTGCCTGGAGTGACGGGAACACTGAAGCTTTCTTT. It codes for CAWSDGNTEAFF.

The chain recombines TRBV28 with TRBJ1-1; D remains ambiguous. There are 17 residues in the CDR3. Trimming shortened V by 4 bases and J by 1 base, and 19 bases separated the two germline ends. Per germline, CDR1 MDHEN and CDR2 SYDVKM. CDR3 protein: CASSSPAASEANTEAFF. CDR3 DNA: TGTGCCAGCAGTTCCCCGGCCGCAAGTGAGGCGAACACTGAAGCTTTCTTT.

This chain links TRBV5-6 with TRBJ2-3; a weak D match, TRBD2 (6 bases). V was pared by 0 bases and J by 4 bases, with 6 bases between. The V gene's germline CDR1 is SGHDT and CDR2 YYEEEE. This CDR3 has 13 residues. Written as DNA, the CDR3 is TGTGCCAGCAGCTTGGGCGGGGCAGATACGCAGTATTTT. It is translated as CASSLGGADTQYF.

The V call is TRBV7-6, the J call TRBJ1-2; 8 nucleotides align to TRBD1. Germline lookup yields CDR1 SGHVS and CDR2 FNYEAQ. CDR3 length: 15 amino acids. V shed 1 base, J shed 4 bases, and the junction held 5 bases outside the gene matches. Here the CDR3 DNA reads TGTGCCAGCAGCTTAGGTGCAGGGGGCGTCTATGGCTACACCTTC. Its protein product is CASSLGAGGVYGYTF.

J is TRBJ2-7 and V is TRBV28; the match to TRBD2 covers 10 bases. The CDR3 totals 16 residues. V was pared by 3 bases and J by 4 bases, with 9 bases of the junction left unmatched. Germline loops: CDR1 MDHEN, CDR2 SYDVKM. The CDR3 bases are TGTGCCAGCAGTTTGATAGCGGGAGGTATCGGTTACGAGCAGTACTTC. It is translated as CASSLIAGGIGYEQYF.

This clone was picked up a small number of times. The chain employs TRBV6-5 and TRBJ1-6; 7 bases align to TRBD1. Per the germline V gene, CDR1 is MNHEY and CDR2 is SVGAGI. The ends lost 10 bases at V and 2 bases at J; junction bases unmatched: 8. The CDR3 is 15 residues long. CDR3 in amino acids: CAITPDRAYNSPLHF. Written as DNA, the CDR3 is TGTGCCATCACGCCCGACAGGGCCTATAATTCACCCCTCCACTTT.